These 24 T cell receptor beta chains share one sample of origin, sequenced in a study of T cell changes during pregnancy in multiple sclerosis. Profiling relied on immunoSEQ multiplex PCR, and the TCRdb table lists in-frame clones only, not all of them. Of 60,000 to 75,000 clones listed, just over 90% are singletons. The sequencing used peripheral blood, collected in the third trimester of pregnancy. The receptors shown here come from a female donor with multiple sclerosis, enrolled in a pregnancy study.

The V and J genes are TRBV7-8 and TRBJ2-1; 8 bases align to TRBD2. V shed 5 bases, J shed 4 bases, and the junction held 7 bases outside the gene matches. There are 15 residues in the CDR3. In germline, CDR1 is SGHVS, CDR2 FQNEAQ. In nucleotides, the CDR3 is TGTGCCAGCAGCCATCGGGGGGGTATATACAATGAGCAGTTCTTC. Encoded protein: CASSHRGGIYNEQFF.

V is TRBV16 and J is TRBJ1-2; 8 bases are a match to TRBD1. V trimming: 4 bases; J trimming: 6 bases; junction bases outside the gene matches: 7. The length of the CDR3 is 14 residues. The germline V gene encodes CDR1 KGHSY and CDR2 FQNENV. The CDR3 coding sequence is TGTGCCAGCAGCCCCCCGGACAGGGTGGATGGCTACACCTTC. Residues: CASSPPDRVDGYTF.

V is TRBV5-4 and J is TRBJ1-4; the D is unclear. Germline CDR1 is SGHNT and CDR2 is YYREEE (reference sequence). CDR3 length: 14 amino acids. V was trimmed by 1 base and J by 8 bases, leaving 12 bases between them. The CDR3 DNA follows: TGTGCCAGCAGCTTGCGAGGGAGGGAGGAAAAACTGTTTTTT. Translated, it gives CASSLRGREEKLFF. Using reference TRBV5-4 and TRBJ1-4 for the parts outside the CDR3, the full variable domain is ETGVTQSPTHLIKTRGQQVTLRCSSQSGHNTVSWYQQALGQGPQFIFQYYREEENGRGNFPPRFSGLQFPNYSSELNVNALELDDSALYLCASSLRGREEKLFFGSGTQLSVL.

This chain connects TRBV18 to TRBJ1-1; D not resolved. Between the trimmed V and J ends, which lost 3 bases and 3 bases, there was a span of 8 bases. The CDR3 spans 13 residues. The germline CDR1 and CDR2 sequences are KGHSH and LQKENI. CDR3: CASSPSVDTEAFF. CDR3 nucleotides: TGTGCCAGCTCACCCTCCGTAGACACTGAAGCTTTCTTT.

J is TRBJ2-1 and V is TRBV10-2; tentatively, D is TRBD2 (6 bases). Germline loops: CDR1 WSHSY, CDR2 SAAADI. The CDR3 loop spans 15 amino acids. The V and J ends lost 0 bases and 0 bases respectively, with 6 bases between them. This CDR3 reads CASSESGGSYNEQFF. The CDR3 region has the DNA TGCGCCAGCAGTGAGTCGGGGGGCTCCTACAATGAGCAGTTCTTC.

This clone was counted a single time. V usage is TRBV7-2 and J usage is TRBJ2-3; D may be TRBD1 (8 bases). V was trimmed by 5 bases and J by 8 bases, leaving 23 bases between them. Germline V CDR1 and CDR2: SGHTA, FQGNSA. This CDR3 spans 16 amino acids. The CDR3 nucleotides are TGTGCCAGCAGCCCCCTTGCGGGGGCACAGGGGGGTACGCAGTATTTT. This translates into CASSPLAGAQGGTQYF.

This chain joins TRBV5-1 and TRBJ2-1, with a tentative D call TRBD2 (7 bases). Trimming left V 7 bases short and J 7 bases short, with 12 bases between. The CDR3 spans 12 residues. Germline CDR1 and CDR2: SGHRS and YFSETQ. The CDR3 region has the DNA TGCGCCAGCGGGGGGGCTTCGAATGAGCAGTTCTTC. Its protein product is CASGGASNEQFF.

This chain joins TRBV12-5 and TRBJ2-1, with 10 nucleotides matching TRBD2. Germline values: CDR1 LGHNT, CDR2 FRNRAP. The CDR3 runs to 17 residues. V shed 0 bases, J shed 7 bases, and the junction held 9 bases outside the gene matches. The CDR3 reads CASGLVLSSGGANEQFF. CDR3 DNA sequence: TGTGCTAGTGGTTTGGTACTTTCCAGCGGGGGGGCAAATGAGCAGTTCTTC.

This chain links TRBV4-3 with TRBJ2-1, with 10 bases that match TRBD2. This CDR3 is built from 17 residues. V trimming: 0 bases; J trimming: 8 bases; junction bases outside the gene matches: 10. Germline CDR1 is LGHNA and CDR2 is YSLEER. CDR3 amino acids: CASSQETAGGPGDEQFF. For the CDR3, the DNA is TGCGCCAGCAGCCAAGAGACAGCGGGGGGGCCGGGGGATGAGCAGTTCTTC.

V is TRBV1 and J is TRBJ2-3; TRBD2 is the table's D call, not checked against the DNA. TRBV1 is labeled a pseudogene. This CDR3 is 18 amino acids long. CDR3 sequence (DNA): TGCACCAGCAGTCGCATCAGGCCCGAGCGGGGGCGCACAGATACGCAGTATTTT. It translates to CTSSRIRPERGRTDTQYF.

V is TRBV28 and J is TRBJ1-2; possibly TRBD1 for D (5 bases). Trimming shortened V by 6 bases and J by 2 bases, and 13 bases separated the two germline ends. The length of the CDR3 is 14 residues. CDR1 is MDHEN and CDR2 is SYDVKM in the germline V gene. CDR3 DNA: TGTGCCAGCAGCTCCCTGACAGAGAACTATGGCTACACCTTC. Its protein is CASSSLTENYGYTF.

DNA for the CDR3: TGTGCCAGCAGTACGGGGGGGAACACTGAAGCTTTCTTT. It yields the protein CASSTGGNTEAFF. The chain employs TRBV11-2 and TRBJ1-1, with a possible D match to TRBD1 (5 bases). The ends were cut back, 6 bases at V and 1 base at J, with 9 bases in the middle. CDR1 is SGHAT and CDR2 is FQNNGV in the germline V gene. CDR3 size: 13 residues.

With regard to this clone: Other DNA sequences in this sample translate to the same CDR3. The chain joins TRBV5-1 to TRBJ1-2; 9 bases fit TRBD1. The germline V gene has CDR1 SGHRS and CDR2 YFSETQ. CDR3 length equals 14 residues. V lost 4 bases to trimming and J lost 8 bases; unmatched junction nucleotides: 9. CDR3 sequence (DNA): TGCGCCAGCAGCCCCTCGGGACAGGGCAGCGGCTACACCTTC. Encoded protein: CASSPSGQGSGYTF.

The gene calls are TRBV15 and TRBJ2-3; TRBD2 matches 14 bases. The CDR3 runs 20 residues. Germline V lookup: CDR1 LNHNV, CDR2 YYDKDF (reference sequence). Unmatched junction bases numbered 9, after V lost 1 base and J lost 0 bases. This CDR3 reads CATSRAPGLAGDGSTDTQYF. The CDR3 bases are TGTGCCACCAGCAGAGCCCCGGGACTAGCGGGGGATGGAAGCACAGATACGCAGTATTTT.

The CDR3 coding sequence is TGTGCCAGCCGGGGGGGAACTAGGCAGTTCTTC. It yields the protein CASRGGTRQFF. The chain is built from TRBV6-5 and TRBJ2-1; 8 bases line up with TRBD2. The junction had 6 bases not matched to a gene; V was cut back by 8 bases and J by 12 bases. Germline assignment: CDR1 MNHEY and CDR2 SVGAGI. This CDR3 has 11 residues.

The gene calls are TRBV5-1 and TRBJ1-2, with 8 bases lining up with TRBD1. The trim removed 1 base at V and 6 bases at J, leaving 2 bases unmatched. Looked up from germline, CDR1 is SGHRS and CDR2 is YFSETQ. This CDR3 is 13 amino acids long. Written as DNA, the CDR3 is TGCGCCAGCAGCTTGAACAGGGGGAATGGCTACACCTTC. This sequence encodes CASSLNRGNGYTF.

The chain has TRBV10-3 and TRBJ1-1; D is undetermined. Germline V lookup: CDR1 ENHRY, CDR2 SYGVKD. Trimming removed 6 bases at V and 7 bases at J, with 12 bases between. This CDR3 is 12 amino acids long. The CDR3 coding sequence is TGTGCCATCAGCCCCGGGGAGCATGAAGCTTTCTTT. This encodes CAISPGEHEAFF.

This chain connects TRBV29-1 to TRBJ1-1; TRBD1 aligns across 9 bases. Trimming at V came to 5 bases and at J to 4 bases, leaving 8 bases not matched to a gene. The length of the CDR3 is 14 residues. Germline-derived CDR1 and CDR2 are SQVTM and ANQGSEA. The CDR3, as DNA: TGCAGCGTTTCTGGGGGACAGGGAAGCACTGAAGCTTTCTTT. It translates to CSVSGGQGSTEAFF. The variable domain in full, completed from reference TRBV29-1 and TRBJ1-1, reads SAVISQKPSRDICQRGTSLTIQCQVDSQVTMMFWYRQQPGQSLTLIATANQGSEATYESGFVIDKFPISRPNLTFSTLTVSNMSPEDSSIYLCSVSGGQGSTEAFFGQGTRLTVV.

The chain combines TRBV6-1 with TRBJ2-7, with 10 bases aligning to TRBD2. Trimming cost V 7 bases and J 3 bases; bases outside gene matches: 6. The germline gives CDR1 MNHNS, CDR2 SASEGT. The CDR3 has 14 amino acids. CDR3: CASIRTSGNYEQYF. In DNA form, the CDR3 reads TGTGCCAGCATCAGGACTAGCGGAAACTACGAGCAGTACTTC.

The chain recombines TRBV6-5 with TRBJ2-7, with 10 bases that match TRBD2. The germline gives CDR1 MNHEY, CDR2 SVGAGI. V gave up 0 bases and J gave up 4 bases; unmatched junction bases: 6. The length of the CDR3 is 16 residues. CDR3 sequence: CASSYSRASGGYEQYF. Written as DNA, the CDR3 is TGTGCCAGCAGTTACTCTAGGGCTAGCGGGGGTTACGAGCAGTACTTC.

This chain links TRBV30 with TRBJ2-1, with 7 bases identical to TRBD1. Germline V gene sequence: CDR1 GTSNPN, CDR2 SVGIG (reference sequence). The CDR3 is 15 residues long. Trimming removed 2 bases from V and 14 bases from J; junction bases left unmatched: 18. The CDR3 nucleotides read TGTGCCTGGAGTACCCACAGGGGCCCGGTCGGGGTGGAGTTCTTC. This gives the protein CAWSTHRGPVGVEFF.

The chain is built from TRBV4-3 and TRBJ1-2; the D gene is possibly TRBD1 (6 bases). CDR1 and CDR2 (germline): LGHNA, YSLEER. Trimming removed 4 bases at V and 5 bases at J, with 20 bases between. The CDR3 loop spans 16 amino acids. The CDR3 DNA follows: TGCGCCAGCAGCCCCGAAGGATGGGGGCAGGGGTATGGCTACACCTTC. It encodes CASSPEGWGQGYGYTF.

The J gene is TRBJ1-1, the V gene TRBV10-3, with D possibly TRBD1 on 6 matching bases. The CDR3 is 14 residues long. The germline gives CDR1 ENHRY, CDR2 SYGVKD. V dropped 10 bases and J dropped 4 bases, with 19 bases sitting between them. The CDR3 spells CASLQGGSITEAFF. In DNA, the CDR3 is TGTGCCAGCCTACAGGGAGGGAGTATCACTGAAGCTTTCTTT.

This chain joins TRBV2 and TRBJ2-3, with 10 bases that match TRBD1. Germline-derived CDR1 and CDR2 are SNHLY and FYNNEI. The ends lost 10 bases at V and 5 bases at J; junction bases unmatched: 18. The CDR3 sequence is 17 residues long. Here the CDR3 DNA reads TGTGCCACACCGGGACAGGGGCGAAGGGTTAATAAAGATACGCAGTATTTT. Its translation: CATPGQGRRVNKDTQYF.